The clone carrying this TCR beta chain was found a few times. Germline assignment: CDR1 GTSNPN and CDR2 SVGIG (reference sequence). V lost 1 base to trimming and J lost 7 bases, with 8 bases between them. CDR3 size: 12 residues. Systemic immunosuppression or a history of autoimmune disease excluded patients. Sampling of blood occurred at baseline, cycle 4 day 1, and cycle 7 day 1. This specimen belongs to a study of OX40 agonist ivuxolimab in advanced cancers. Study summary: Melanoma, hepatocellular carcinoma, head and neck or renal cell cancer occurred in dose-escalation patients. Patients achieving partial responses numbered three: one hepatocellular carcinoma case and two cutaneous melanoma cases.

Some clones are missing from TCRdb's copy, which holds only in-frame ones; the method was immunoSEQ multiplex PCR. The sample has approximately 82,000 clones, around 88% seen once; the top ten hold less than 0.85%. The sequencing here drew on CD4+ or CD8+ T cells sorted from blood, taken in a trial of the OX40 agonist ivuxolimab. The clonotype was recovered from an adult with an advanced solid tumor such as melanoma, head and neck, liver or kidney cancer. The V and J genes are TRBV30 and TRBJ1-5; D might be TRBD1 (5 bases). The CDR3 DNA follows: TGTGCCTGGAGTGACCAGGGCCAGCCCCAGCATTTT. Its protein product is CAWSDQGQPQHF. The full variable domain, its missing parts supplied by reference TRBV30 and TRBJ1-5, is SQTIHQWPATLVQPVGSPLSLECTVEGTSNPNLYWYRQAAGRGLQLLFYSVGIGQISSEVPQNLSASRPQDRQFILSSKKLLLSDSGFYLCAWSDQGQPQHFGDGTRLSIL.